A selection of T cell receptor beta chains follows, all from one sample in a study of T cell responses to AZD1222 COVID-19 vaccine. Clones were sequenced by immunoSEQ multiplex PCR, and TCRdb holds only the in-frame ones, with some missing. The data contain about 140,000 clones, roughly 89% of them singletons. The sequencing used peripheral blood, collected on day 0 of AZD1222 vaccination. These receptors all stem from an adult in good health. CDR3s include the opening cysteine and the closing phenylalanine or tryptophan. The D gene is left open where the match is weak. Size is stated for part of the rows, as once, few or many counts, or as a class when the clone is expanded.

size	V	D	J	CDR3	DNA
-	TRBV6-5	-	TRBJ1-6	CATLSERSYNSPLHF	TGTGCCACCCTCTCCGAGCGCTCCTATAATTCACCCCTCCACTTT
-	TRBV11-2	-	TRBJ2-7	CASSRQTYYEQYF	TGTGCCAGCAGCCGGCAGACATATTACGAGCAGTACTTC
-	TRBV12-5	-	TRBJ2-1	CASGLVLRGIDEQFF	TGTGCTAGTGGTTTGGTACTCAGGGGAATTGATGAGCAGTTCTTC
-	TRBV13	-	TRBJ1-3	CASSSIFTNSSGNTIYF	TGTGCCAGCAGCTCTATATTCACAAACTCTTCTGGAAACACCATATATTTT
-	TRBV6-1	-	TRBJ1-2	CASSDPNYGYTF	TGTGCCAGCAGTGACCCCAACTATGGCTACACCTTC
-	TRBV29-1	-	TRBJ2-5	CSAGAEIGETQYF	TGCAGCGCCGGCGCCGAGATTGGTGAGACCCAGTACTTC
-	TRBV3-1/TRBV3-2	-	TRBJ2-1	CASSQGASRWNEQFF	TGTGCCAGCAGCCAGGGGGCGAGTAGATGGAATGAGCAGTTCTTC
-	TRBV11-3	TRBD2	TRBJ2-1	CASSRLPGLANEQFF	TGTGCCAGCAGCCGATTACCGGGACTAGCCAATGAGCAGTTCTTC
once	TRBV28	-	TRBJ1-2	CASIRHRDYGYTF	TGTGCCAGCATAAGGCACAGGGACTATGGCTACACCTTC
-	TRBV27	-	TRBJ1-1	CASSRRAQNTEAFF	TGTGCCAGCAGCCGGCGGGCCCAGAACACTGAAGCTTTCTTT
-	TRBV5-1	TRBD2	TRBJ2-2	CASRSSGGNTGELFF	TGCGCCAGCAGATCTAGCGGGGGGAACACCGGGGAGCTGTTTTTT
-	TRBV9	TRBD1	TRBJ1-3	CASSVEGQGIRNTIYF	TGTGCCAGCAGCGTAGAAGGACAGGGAATACGAAACACCATATATTTT
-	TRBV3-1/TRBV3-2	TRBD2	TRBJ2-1	CASSPGTSGYNEQFF	TGTGCCAGCAGCCCGGGGACTAGCGGTTACAATGAGCAGTTCTTC
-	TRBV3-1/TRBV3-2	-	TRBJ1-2	CASSHSLAGSRLDGYTF	TGTGCCAGCAGCCATAGTTTAGCAGGAAGTCGGCTAGATGGCTACACCTTC
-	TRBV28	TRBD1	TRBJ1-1	CASKGARAGTEAFF	TGTGCCAGCAAGGGGGCCAGGGCGGGCACTGAAGCTTTCTTT
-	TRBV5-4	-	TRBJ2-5	CASSLDSQETQYF	TGTGCCAGCAGTCTGGACAGTCAAGAGACCCAGTACTTC
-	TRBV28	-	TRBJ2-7	CASRYSGRGEQYF	TGTGCCAGCAGATATTCTGGTCGGGGCGAGCAGTACTTC